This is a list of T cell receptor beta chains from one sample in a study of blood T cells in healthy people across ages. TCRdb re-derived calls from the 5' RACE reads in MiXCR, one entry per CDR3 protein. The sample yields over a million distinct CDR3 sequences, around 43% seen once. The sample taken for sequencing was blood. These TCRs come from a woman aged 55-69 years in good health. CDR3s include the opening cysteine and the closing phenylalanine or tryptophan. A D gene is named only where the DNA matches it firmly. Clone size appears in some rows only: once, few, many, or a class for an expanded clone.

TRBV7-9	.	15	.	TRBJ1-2	TGTGCCAGCAGCTTAGGGACGGGGGTGTCGTGCGGCTACACCTTC	CASSLGTGVSCGYTF
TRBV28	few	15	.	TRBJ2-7	TGTGCCAGCAGTTCTTCCGGGACGGTTGCCTACGAGCAGTACTTC	CASSSSGTVAYEQYF
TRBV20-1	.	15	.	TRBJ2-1	TGCAGTGCTAGGAGAGGGGGGACGGATAACAATGAGCAGTTCTTC	CSARRGGTDNNEQFF
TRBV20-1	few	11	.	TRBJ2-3	TGCAGTGCGATTAGCGGAGATACGCAGTATTTT	CSAISGDTQYF
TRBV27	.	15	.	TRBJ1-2	TGTGCCAGCAGTCTCACCCAGACGGGACTCTATGGCTACACCTTC	CASSLTQTGLYGYTF
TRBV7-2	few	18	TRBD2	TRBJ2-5	TGTGCCAGCAGCTTAGTCGGGCCGGGACTAGCGGGCCAAGAGACCCAGTACTTC	CASSLVGPGLAGQETQYF
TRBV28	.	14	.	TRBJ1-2	TGTGCCAGCAGACTACCAGGGGCGGCGCGCGGCTACACCTTC	CASRLPGAARGYTF
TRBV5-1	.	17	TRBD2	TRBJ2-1	TGCGCCAGCAGTATAGACGCCGTTGGGACTATATACAATGAGCAGTTCTTC	CASSIDAVGTIYNEQFF
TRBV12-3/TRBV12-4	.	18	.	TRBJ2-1	TGTGCCAGCAGTTTCCTCACGCGGTGGGGGGCTTCTACCAATGAGCAGTTCTTC	CASSFLTRWGASTNEQFF
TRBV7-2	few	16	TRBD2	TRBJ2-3	TGTGCCAGCAGCCCCCGGGGGACTAGCTCGAGGGATACGCAGTATTTT	CASSPRGTSSRDTQYF
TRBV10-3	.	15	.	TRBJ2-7	TGTGCCGTCAGACCCACAGGGAGGGAATCCTACGAGCAGTACTTC	CAVRPTGRESYEQYF
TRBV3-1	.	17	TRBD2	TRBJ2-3	TGTGCCAGCAGCCCCCTGACTAGCGGGAGTAAGACAGATACGCAGTATTTT	CASSPLTSGSKTDTQYF
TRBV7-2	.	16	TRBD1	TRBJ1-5	TGTGCCAGCAGCTTCACAGGGGCAGGGGGCAATCAGCCCCAGCATTTT	CASSFTGAGGNQPQHF
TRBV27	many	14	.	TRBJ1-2	TGTGCCAGCAGTTTTTCCACAGGTGGCTATGGCTACACCTTC	CASSFSTGGYGYTF
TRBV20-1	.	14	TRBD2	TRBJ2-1	TGCAGTGCCAGTCGGACTAGCGACTACAATGAGCAGTTCTTC	CSASRTSDYNEQFF
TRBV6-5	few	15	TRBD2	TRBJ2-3	TGTGCCAGCAGCCCGAGAGCGGGAGATCTTCGTACGGAGTATTTT	CASSPRAGDLRTEYF
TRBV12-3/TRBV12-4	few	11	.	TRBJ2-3	TGTGCCAGTACCCCCGGGAGTACGCAGTATTTT	CASTPGSTQYF
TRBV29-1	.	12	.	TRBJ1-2	TGCAGCGTCGAGGCGGCGGACTATGGCTACACCTTC	CSVEAADYGYTF
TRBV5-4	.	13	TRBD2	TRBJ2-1	TGTGCCAGCAACCCGGGGGGAGGCAATGAGCAGTTCTTC	CASNPGGGNEQFF
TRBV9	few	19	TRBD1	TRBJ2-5	TGTGCCAGCAGCGTAGGCCCGGGACAGGGAACTTCCCAACAAGAGACCCAGTACTTC	CASSVGPGQGTSQQETQYF
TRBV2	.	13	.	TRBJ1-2	TGTGCCATCAGCCTATCAATGGGCTATGGCTACACCTTC	CAISLSMGYGYTF
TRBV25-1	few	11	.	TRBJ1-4	TGTGCCAGCAGGACGGAGGGAAAACTGTTTTTT	CASRTEGKLFF
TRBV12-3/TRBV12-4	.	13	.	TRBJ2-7	TGTGCCAGCAGTTCAGGGGATCCGAACGAGCAGTACTTC	CASSSGDPNEQYF
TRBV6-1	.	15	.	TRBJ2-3	TGTGCCAGCAGTGAACAGGTGGGGGCCACAGATACGCAGTATTTT	CASSEQVGATDTQYF
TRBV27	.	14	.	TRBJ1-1	TGTGCCAGCAGCCCCTCTTATCGGAACACTGAAGCTTTCTTT	CASSPSYRNTEAFF
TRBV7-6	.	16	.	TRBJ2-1	TGTGCCAGCAGCTCGCGAGCGGGTGTCCCCTACAATGAGCAGTTCTTC	CASSSRAGVPYNEQFF
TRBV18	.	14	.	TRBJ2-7	TGTGCCAGCTCAGCCCCGGGACCGGGCCACGAGCAGTACTTC	CASSAPGPGHEQYF
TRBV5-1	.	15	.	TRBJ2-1	TGCGCCAGCAGTCCCACTACCCAGGGGTTGGGGGAGCAGTTCTTC	CASSPTTQGLGEQFF
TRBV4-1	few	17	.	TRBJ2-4	TGCGCCAGCAGCCCCTTCGAAACAGATATCACAAAAAACATTCAGTACTTC	CASSPFETDITKNIQYF
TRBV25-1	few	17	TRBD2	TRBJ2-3	TGTGCCAGCAGTGGGATGAATAAGCGGGGGGTCACAGATACGCAGTATTTT	CASSGMNKRGVTDTQYF
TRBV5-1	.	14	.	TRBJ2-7	TGCGCCAGCAGCTTGAGAGGGCAAGGACGCGAGCAGTACTTC	CASSLRGQGREQYF
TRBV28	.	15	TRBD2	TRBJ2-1	TGTGCCAGCAGTTTCGGGGGGGTACTAAACAATGAGCAGTTCTTC	CASSFGGVLNNEQFF
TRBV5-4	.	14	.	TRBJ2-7	TGTGCCAGCAGCTTGAGGGTAGCTTCGTACGAGCAGTACTTC	CASSLRVASYEQYF